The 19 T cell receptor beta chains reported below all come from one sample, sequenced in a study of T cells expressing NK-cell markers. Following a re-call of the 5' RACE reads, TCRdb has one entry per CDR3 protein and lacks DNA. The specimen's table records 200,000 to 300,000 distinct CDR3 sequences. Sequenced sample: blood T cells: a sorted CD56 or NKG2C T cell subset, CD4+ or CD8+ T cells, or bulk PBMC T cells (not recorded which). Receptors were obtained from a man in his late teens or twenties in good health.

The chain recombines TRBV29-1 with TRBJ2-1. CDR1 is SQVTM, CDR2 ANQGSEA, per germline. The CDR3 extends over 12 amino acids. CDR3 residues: CSVEDSVFEQFF.

CDR3 in amino acids: CASSYAGQRSYEQYF. The chain links TRBV6-2 or TRBV6-3 to TRBJ2-7; without DNA, the TCRdb call of TRBD1 cannot be checked. Germline V gene lookup returns CDR1 MNHEY and CDR2 SVGEGT. The CDR3 is 15 amino acids.

CDR3: CASSRDRGRTEAFF. This chain connects TRBV2 to TRBJ1-1; TCRdb's D gene call, TRBD1, goes unchecked for lack of DNA. Looked up from germline, CDR1 is SNHLY and CDR2 is FYNNEI. The CDR3 consists of 14 residues.

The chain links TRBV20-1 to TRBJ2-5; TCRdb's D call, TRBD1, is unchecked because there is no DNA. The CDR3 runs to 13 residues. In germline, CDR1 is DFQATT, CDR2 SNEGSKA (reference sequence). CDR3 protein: CSATTGATETQYF.

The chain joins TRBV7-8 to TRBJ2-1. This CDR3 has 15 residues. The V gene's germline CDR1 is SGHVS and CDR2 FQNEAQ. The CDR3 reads CASSYDASSYNEQFF.

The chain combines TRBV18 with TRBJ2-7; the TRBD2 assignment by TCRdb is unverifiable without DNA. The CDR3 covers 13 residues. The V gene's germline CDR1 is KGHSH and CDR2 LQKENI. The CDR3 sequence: CASGGLAGYEQYF.

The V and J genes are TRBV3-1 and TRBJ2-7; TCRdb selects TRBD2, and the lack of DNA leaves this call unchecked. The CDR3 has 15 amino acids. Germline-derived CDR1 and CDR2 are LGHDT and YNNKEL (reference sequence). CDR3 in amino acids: CASSQVVGLAGEQYF.

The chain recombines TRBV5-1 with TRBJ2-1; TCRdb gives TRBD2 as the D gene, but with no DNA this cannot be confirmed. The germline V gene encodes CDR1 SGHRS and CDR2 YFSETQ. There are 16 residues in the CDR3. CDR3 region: CASSGYSGRPVNEQFF.

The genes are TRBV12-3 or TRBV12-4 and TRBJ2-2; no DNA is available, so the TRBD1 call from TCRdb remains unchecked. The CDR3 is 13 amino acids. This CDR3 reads CASRDRGTGELFF.

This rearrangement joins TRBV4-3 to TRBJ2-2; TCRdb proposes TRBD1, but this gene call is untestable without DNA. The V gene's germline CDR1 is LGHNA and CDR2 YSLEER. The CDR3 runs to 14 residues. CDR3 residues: CASSRRGPTGELFF.

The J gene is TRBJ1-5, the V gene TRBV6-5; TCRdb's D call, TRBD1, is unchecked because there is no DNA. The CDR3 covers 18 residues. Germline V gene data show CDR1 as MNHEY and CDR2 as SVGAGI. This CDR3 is CASSYSTGGELSNQPQHF.

CDR3 region: CASSPLQGAIEKLFF. The chain carries TRBV7-2 and TRBJ1-4; TCRdb returns TRBD1, unconfirmable since there is no DNA. CDR1 is SGHTA, CDR2 FQGNSA, per germline. This CDR3 is 15 amino acids long. Full variable domain (missing parts from reference TRBV7-2 and TRBJ1-4): GAGVSQSPSNKVTEKGKDVELRCDPISGHTALYWYRQSLGQGLEFLIYFQGNSAPDKSGLPSDRFSAERTGGSVSTLTIQRTQQEDSAVYLCASSPLQGAIEKLFFGSGTQLSVL.

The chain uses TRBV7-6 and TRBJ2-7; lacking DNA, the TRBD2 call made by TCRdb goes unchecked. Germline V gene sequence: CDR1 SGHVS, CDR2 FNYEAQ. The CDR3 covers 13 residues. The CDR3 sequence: CASSLATGDEQYF.

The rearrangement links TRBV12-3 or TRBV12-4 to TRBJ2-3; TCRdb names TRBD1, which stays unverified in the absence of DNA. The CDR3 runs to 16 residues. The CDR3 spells CASSPRPGLGSYTQYF.

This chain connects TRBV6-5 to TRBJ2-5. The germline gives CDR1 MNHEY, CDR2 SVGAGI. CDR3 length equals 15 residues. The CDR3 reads CASSYTTSSPETQYF.

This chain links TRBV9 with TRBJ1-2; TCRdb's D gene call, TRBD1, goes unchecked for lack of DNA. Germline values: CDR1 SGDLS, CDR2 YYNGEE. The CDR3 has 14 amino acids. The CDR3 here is CASSPTGVNYGYTF.

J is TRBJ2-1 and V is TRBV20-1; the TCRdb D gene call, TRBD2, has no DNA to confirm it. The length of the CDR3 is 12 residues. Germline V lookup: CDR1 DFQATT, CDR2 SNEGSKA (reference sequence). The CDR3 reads CSAIPGRDEQFF.

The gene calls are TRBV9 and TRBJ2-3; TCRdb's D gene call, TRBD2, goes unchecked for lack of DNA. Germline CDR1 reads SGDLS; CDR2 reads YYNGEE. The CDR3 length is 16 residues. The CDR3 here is CARSLGQREITDTQYF.

CDR3 amino acids: CASSPRTGLGETQYF. The rearrangement joins TRBV7-2 to TRBJ2-5; as DNA is missing, the TRBD1 call by TCRdb cannot be tested. Germline V gene sequence: CDR1 SGHTA, CDR2 FQGNSA. CDR3 size: 15 residues.